The 16 T cell receptor beta chains reported below all come from one sample, sequenced in a study of response to subunit inactivated influenza vaccine. In TCRdb, the RT-PCR reads were re-called with MiXCR into one record per CDR3 protein. The sample yields a few hundred thousand distinct CDR3 sequences, roughly 15% seen once. The sample was PBMCs from blood, taken approximately 13 days after vaccination. Receptors were obtained from a man aged 50-59 years who received an inactivated influenza vaccine.

The rearrangement joins TRBV20-1 to TRBJ2-1; D ambiguous. The CDR3 extends over 13 amino acids. The V gene's germline CDR1 is DFQATT and CDR2 SNEGSKA (reference sequence). Trimming shortened V by 5 bases and J by 1 base, and 9 bases separated the two germline ends. This chain's CDR3 is CSACPRSYNEQFF. The CDR3 DNA sequence: TGCAGTGCTTGTCCTAGGTCCTACAATGAGCAGTTCTTC.

There are a few counts of this clonotype. The V and J genes are TRBV20-1 and TRBJ2-3; TRBD2 aligns across 7 bases. The CDR3 has 14 residues. CDR1 and CDR2 (germline): DFQATT, SNEGSKA (reference sequence). V was clipped by 6 bases and J by 1 base; unmatched bases: 7. The CDR3 DNA sequence: TGCAGTGCCCGGGCTAGCGGTCGCACAGATACGCAGTATTTT. This codes for CSARASGRTDTQYF.

This clonotype was counted a few times. The gene calls are TRBV4-1 and TRBJ1-5, with D hard to call. CDR3 length: 13 residues. Germline assignment: CDR1 MGHRA and CDR2 YSYEKL. V dropped 4 bases and J dropped 6 bases, with 10 bases sitting between them. This chain's CDR3 is CASSPKGGQPQHF. CDR3 sequence (DNA): TGCGCCAGCAGCCCGAAAGGAGGTCAGCCCCAGCATTTT.

The genes are TRBV7-6 and TRBJ2-1; unclear D gene. Germline V gene data show CDR1 as SGHVS and CDR2 as FNYEAQ. V lost 4 bases to trimming and J lost 9 bases, with 13 bases between them. The CDR3 covers 13 residues. The CDR3 loop is CASSSYSAPEQFF. In nucleotides, the CDR3 is TGTGCCAGCAGCTCCTACTCCGCCCCTGAGCAGTTCTTC.

This chain uses TRBV7-9 with TRBJ2-7; weak D call: TRBD1 (6 bases). CDR1 is SEHNR, CDR2 FQNEAQ, per germline (reference sequence). V was trimmed by 4 bases and J by 3 bases, leaving 10 bases between them. This CDR3 is built from 13 residues. CDR3 residues: CASSYRDFYEQYF. CDR3 sequence (DNA): TGTGCCAGCAGCTACAGGGATTTCTACGAGCAGTACTTC.

The chain links TRBV4-2 to TRBJ2-3, with D perhaps TRBD1 (5 bases). CDR1 LGHNA and CDR2 YNFKEQ come from the germline V gene. The CDR3 runs 14 residues. Trimming pared 0 bases from V and 6 bases from J, leaving 10 bases between. Here the CDR3 DNA reads TGTGCCAGCAGCCAAGATAGGGGCTCGGATACGCAGTATTTT. The encoded protein is CASSQDRGSDTQYF.

The rearrangement joins TRBV3-1 to TRBJ1-3; D may be TRBD1 (6 bases). Trimming removed 2 bases at V and 1 base at J, with 24 bases between. CDR1 and CDR2 from the germline V gene are LGHDT and YNNKEL (reference sequence). CDR3 size: 20 residues. The CDR3 sequence is CASSQLSDSSSSSSGNTIYF. DNA for the CDR3: TGTGCCAGCAGCCAACTTTCGGACAGTTCGAGTTCCTCTTCTGGAAACACCATATATTTT.

This clonotype was recorded a few times. The chain combines TRBV6-2 or TRBV6-3 with TRBJ2-3; the D call may be TRBD1 or TRBD2 (5 bases each). This CDR3 comprises 13 residues. V dropped 5 bases and J dropped 6 bases, with 12 bases sitting between them. Germline V gene data show CDR1 as MNHEY and CDR2 as SVGEGT. CDR3 in amino acids: CASSGLGVDTQYF. The CDR3 DNA reads as TGTGCCAGCAGTGGACTGGGGGTGGATACGCAGTATTTT.

The chain links TRBV2 to TRBJ2-6, with 9 bases lining up with TRBD1. The ends lost 5 bases at V and 1 base at J; junction bases unmatched: 3. CDR3 length equals 16 residues. CDR1 SNHLY and CDR2 FYNNEI come from the germline V gene. The CDR3 sequence is CASSPDRGSGANVLTF. Written as DNA, the CDR3 is TGTGCCAGCAGTCCGGACAGGGGTTCTGGGGCCAACGTCCTGACTTTC.

This clonotype appeared a few times. The chain combines TRBV20-1 with TRBJ2-1; D is possibly TRBD1 (6 bases). Trimming left V 4 bases short and J 5 bases short, with 21 bases between. This CDR3 is 16 amino acids long. Germline loops: CDR1 DFQATT, CDR2 SNEGSKA (reference sequence). The CDR3 DNA sequence: TGCAGTGCTATTCCCCGGGACAAGCAAACACACAATGAGCAGTTCTTC. It yields the protein CSAIPRDKQTHNEQFF.

This clonotype has more than one count but fewer than ten. The V gene is TRBV20-1, the J gene TRBJ2-3; D uncertain. The germline CDR1 and CDR2 sequences are DFQATT and SNEGSKA (reference sequence). V shed 2 bases and J shed 1 base, with 10 bases lying between them. The CDR3 extends over 14 amino acids. The CDR3 is CSARIGGGTDTQYF. CDR3 DNA sequence: TGCAGTGCTAGAATTGGTGGGGGCACAGATACGCAGTATTTT.

Ten or more counts support this clonotype. The V and J genes are TRBV7-9 and TRBJ2-5; the match to TRBD2 covers 7 bases. The germline gives CDR1 SEHNR, CDR2 FQNEAQ (reference sequence). This CDR3 is 16 amino acids long. J was trimmed by 1 base and V by 1 base; bases with no gene match: 6. In DNA form, the CDR3 reads TGTGCCAGCAGCTTAGGACGGTCTAGCGGCCAAGAGACCCAGTACTTC. This encodes CASSLGRSSGQETQYF.

The V and J genes are TRBV13 and TRBJ2-1, with a possible D match to TRBD1 (6 bases). Looked up from germline, CDR1 is PRHDT and CDR2 is FYEKMQ (reference sequence). The CDR3 covers 15 residues. Trimming left V 1 base short and J 4 bases short, with 11 bases between. This chain's CDR3 is CASSLEDRPYNEQFF. CDR3 DNA: TGTGCCAGCAGCTTAGAGGACAGACCATACAATGAGCAGTTCTTC.

The chain combines TRBV11-2 with TRBJ2-5; perhaps TRBD1 as D (5 bases). The V gene lost 2 bases and the J gene lost 2 bases, with 12 bases spanning the gap. The CDR3 contains 15 residues. Germline V gene data show CDR1 as SGHAT and CDR2 as FQNNGV. DNA of the CDR3: TGTGCCAGCAGCTTAAAGTGGACATCTCAAGAGACCCAGTACTTC. This sequence encodes CASSLKWTSQETQYF.

V gene TRBV14 combines with J gene TRBJ2-3; possibly TRBD2 for D (6 bases). V was clipped by 4 bases and J by 5 bases, with 13 bases between them. The CDR3 length is 14 residues. Per germline, CDR1 SGHDN and CDR2 FVKESK. CDR3 residues: CASSPVGRGDTQYF. The CDR3 bases are TGTGCCAGCAGCCCCGTTGGGCGGGGAGATACGCAGTATTTT.

The CDR3 here is CASSVHGVYQETQYF. The CDR3 DNA sequence: TGTGCCAGCAGTGTTCACGGGGTGTACCAAGAGACCCAGTACTTC. The rearrangement links TRBV2 to TRBJ2-5, with a weak D call TRBD2 (5 bases). CDR3 size: 15 residues. V lost 4 bases to trimming and J lost 0 bases, with 12 bases between them. Per the germline V gene, CDR1 is SNHLY and CDR2 is FYNNEI.